Listed below are T cell receptor beta chains from one sample, sequenced in a study of T-cell memory formation after mild COVID-19. One entry per CDR3 protein results from TCRdb running MiXCR on the 5' RACE reads. The table shows about 400,000 distinct CDR3 sequences, with roughly 18% occurring only once. The sequenced sample consisted of PBMCs or a T cell subset sorted from them (not recorded which). The receptors were sampled from a man younger than 30 who had mild COVID-19 (a few samples of this study predate the infection). Cell type and time point are not known. Each CDR3 is given with its conserved first and last residue. Each record gives: V gene, clone size, CDR3 length, J gene, D gene, CDR3 protein, CDR3 DNA. The D gene is left open where the match is weak. Size is stated for part of the rows, as once, few or many counts, or as a class when the clone is expanded.

V gene: TRBV12-3/TRBV12-4
clone size: few
CDR3 length: 11
J gene: TRBJ2-7
D gene: .
CDR3 protein: CASSFLAEQYF
CDR3 DNA: TGTGCCAGCAGTTTTCTGGCCGAGCAGTACTTC

V gene: TRBV7-9
clone size: few
CDR3 length: 17
J gene: TRBJ2-3
D gene: .
CDR3 protein: CASSTTHEAWDTDTQYF
CDR3 DNA: TGTGCCAGCAGCACAACCCATGAGGCATGGGACACAGATACGCAGTATTTT

V gene: TRBV3-1
clone size: many
CDR3 length: 18
J gene: TRBJ2-2
D gene: .
CDR3 protein: CASSQAITVTANTGELFF
CDR3 DNA: TGTGCCAGCAGCCAAGCGATTACGGTGACCGCGAACACCGGGGAGCTGTTTTTT

V gene: TRBV20-1
clone size: .
CDR3 length: 14
J gene: TRBJ2-5
D gene: .
CDR3 protein: CSAKIIGFGETQYF
CDR3 DNA: TGCAGTGCCAAAATCATAGGATTCGGGGAGACCCAGTACTTC

V gene: TRBV20-1
clone size: few
CDR3 length: 15
J gene: TRBJ1-5
D gene: .
CDR3 protein: CSATLWGKGNQPQHF
CDR3 DNA: TGCAGTGCCACCTTATGGGGGAAGGGCAATCAGCCCCAGCATTTT

V gene: TRBV7-3
clone size: many
CDR3 length: 12
J gene: TRBJ2-1
D gene: .
CDR3 protein: CASSRPGGEQFF
CDR3 DNA: TGTGCCAGCAGCAGACCCGGGGGTGAGCAGTTCTTC

V gene: TRBV2
clone size: few
CDR3 length: 15
J gene: TRBJ2-3
D gene: .
CDR3 protein: CASSGVLALIDTQYF
CDR3 DNA: TGTGCCAGCAGTGGAGTACTAGCTCTTATAGATACGCAGTATTTT

V gene: TRBV2
clone size: many
CDR3 length: 16
J gene: TRBJ2-5
D gene: TRBD2
CDR3 protein: CASSAYPSGNQETQYF
CDR3 DNA: TGTGCCAGCAGTGCTTACCCCAGCGGGAATCAGGAGACCCAGTACTTC

V gene: TRBV7-8
clone size: .
CDR3 length: 16
J gene: TRBJ1-4
D gene: TRBD1
CDR3 protein: CASSSNPRGQYEKLFF
CDR3 DNA: TGTGCCAGCAGCTCCAACCCTAGGGGGCAGTATGAAAAACTGTTTTTT

V gene: TRBV6-6
clone size: few
CDR3 length: 13
J gene: TRBJ1-1
D gene: .
CDR3 protein: CASSQGLSTEAFF
CDR3 DNA: TGTGCCAGCAGCCAGGGTCTCTCCACTGAAGCTTTCTTT

V gene: TRBV7-6
clone size: few
CDR3 length: 15
J gene: TRBJ2-3
D gene: TRBD1
CDR3 protein: CASSAGTGATDTQYF
CDR3 DNA: TGTGCCAGCAGCGCCGGGACAGGGGCCACAGATACGCAGTATTTT

V gene: TRBV12-3/TRBV12-4
clone size: .
CDR3 length: 12
J gene: TRBJ1-2
D gene: TRBD1
CDR3 protein: CASSLDRLGYTF
CDR3 DNA: TGTGCCAGCAGCTTGGACAGGCTCGGCTACACCTTC

V gene: TRBV5-1
clone size: few
CDR3 length: 16
J gene: TRBJ2-1
D gene: TRBD1
CDR3 protein: CASSLGHETGADEQFF
CDR3 DNA: TGCGCCAGCAGCTTGGGTCATGAGACAGGGGCTGATGAGCAGTTCTTC

V gene: TRBV6-5
clone size: many
CDR3 length: 15
J gene: TRBJ2-6
D gene: .
CDR3 protein: CASSYGRSGANVLTF
CDR3 DNA: TGTGCCAGCAGTTATGGCAGGTCTGGGGCCAACGTCCTGACTTTC

V gene: TRBV5-1
clone size: few
CDR3 length: 16
J gene: TRBJ1-1
D gene: .
CDR3 protein: CASSLVPDTFVLEAFF
CDR3 DNA: TGCGCCAGCAGCTTGGTTCCGGACACTTTCGTACTTGAAGCTTTCTTT

V gene: TRBV5-1
clone size: .
CDR3 length: 16
J gene: TRBJ2-2
D gene: TRBD1
CDR3 protein: CASSLGQGPGAGELFF
CDR3 DNA: TGCGCCAGCAGCTTGGGACAGGGTCCCGGCGCCGGGGAGCTGTTTTTT

V gene: TRBV5-1
clone size: few
CDR3 length: 16
J gene: TRBJ2-3
D gene: .
CDR3 protein: CASSLSRALSTDTQYF
CDR3 DNA: TGCGCCAGCAGCTTGTCCAGGGCGCTAAGCACAGATACGCAGTATTTT

V gene: TRBV12-3/TRBV12-4
clone size: few
CDR3 length: 16
J gene: TRBJ2-5
D gene: TRBD1
CDR3 protein: CASSHRDRGGQETQYF
CDR3 DNA: TGTGCCAGCAGTCACCGGGACAGGGGAGGGCAAGAGACCCAGTACTTC

V gene: TRBV4-3
clone size: many
CDR3 length: 15
J gene: TRBJ2-1
D gene: .
CDR3 protein: CASSQEARPNNEQFF
CDR3 DNA: TGCGCCAGCAGCCAAGAGGCTAGGCCCAACAATGAGCAGTTCTTC

V gene: TRBV7-6
clone size: few
CDR3 length: 11
J gene: TRBJ1-4
D gene: .
CDR3 protein: CASSLKEKLFF
CDR3 DNA: TGTGCCAGCAGCTTAAAGGAAAAACTGTTTTTT

V gene: TRBV4-1
clone size: .
CDR3 length: 16
J gene: TRBJ1-4
D gene: TRBD1
CDR3 protein: CASSQDPGTGNEKLFF
CDR3 DNA: TGCGCCAGCAGCCAAGATCCTGGGACAGGGAATGAAAAACTGTTTTTT

V gene: TRBV5-1
clone size: .
CDR3 length: 12
J gene: TRBJ2-7
D gene: .
CDR3 protein: CASRLDNYEQYF
CDR3 DNA: TGCGCCAGCAGGCTGGATAACTACGAGCAGTACTTC

V gene: TRBV12-3/TRBV12-4
clone size: .
CDR3 length: 17
J gene: TRBJ1-5
D gene: .
CDR3 protein: CASSLGTSRDSNQPQHF
CDR3 DNA: TGTGCCAGCAGTTTAGGGACTTCTAGGGATAGCAATCAGCCCCAGCATTTT

V gene: TRBV20-1
clone size: .
CDR3 length: 12
J gene: TRBJ2-5
D gene: .
CDR3 protein: CSASGDQETQYF
CDR3 DNA: TGCAGTGCTTCAGGGGATCAAGAGACCCAGTACTTC

V gene: TRBV12-3/TRBV12-4
clone size: .
CDR3 length: 15
J gene: TRBJ1-4
D gene: .
CDR3 protein: CASRFRGGTNEKLFF
CDR3 DNA: TGTGCCAGCAGATTTAGGGGAGGAACTAATGAAAAACTGTTTTTT

V gene: TRBV7-2
clone size: .
CDR3 length: 15
J gene: TRBJ2-1
D gene: .
CDR3 protein: CASSLLWGGQNEQFF
CDR3 DNA: TGTGCCAGCAGCCTACTTTGGGGGGGGCAGAATGAGCAGTTCTTC

V gene: TRBV7-6
clone size: .
CDR3 length: 16
J gene: TRBJ1-4
D gene: .
CDR3 protein: CASSLGGLYLNEKLFF
CDR3 DNA: TGTGCCAGCAGCTTAGGGGGGCTCTATCTTAATGAAAAACTGTTTTTT

V gene: TRBV7-8
clone size: .
CDR3 length: 15
J gene: TRBJ2-2
D gene: TRBD1
CDR3 protein: CASSMGQRNTGELFF
CDR3 DNA: TGTGCCAGCAGCATGGGACAGAGGAACACCGGGGAGCTGTTTTTT

V gene: TRBV3-1
clone size: few
CDR3 length: 13
J gene: TRBJ2-7
D gene: .
CDR3 protein: CASSRVGTYEQYF
CDR3 DNA: TGTGCCAGCAGCCGGGTAGGTACCTACGAGCAGTACTTC

V gene: TRBV29-1
clone size: .
CDR3 length: 12
J gene: TRBJ2-7
D gene: .
CDR3 protein: CSVGTETYEQYF
CDR3 DNA: TGCAGCGTTGGGACGGAAACCTACGAGCAGTACTTC

V gene: TRBV12-3/TRBV12-4
clone size: .
CDR3 length: 14
J gene: TRBJ1-2
D gene: .
CDR3 protein: CASSHDLAGHGYTF
CDR3 DNA: TGTGCCAGCAGCCACGATTTGGCGGGGCATGGCTACACCTTC

V gene: TRBV28
clone size: many
CDR3 length: 14
J gene: TRBJ1-3
D gene: .
CDR3 protein: CASSWGYSGNTIYF
CDR3 DNA: TGTGCCAGCAGTTGGGGGTACTCTGGAAACACCATATATTTT

V gene: TRBV11-2
clone size: .
CDR3 length: 19
J gene: TRBJ2-1
D gene: TRBD2
CDR3 protein: CASSLEQIGTSGSYNEQFF
CDR3 DNA: TGTGCCAGCAGCTTAGAACAGATAGGGACTAGCGGTTCCTACAATGAGCAGTTCTTC

V gene: TRBV6-5
clone size: few
CDR3 length: 12
J gene: TRBJ1-2
D gene: .
CDR3 protein: CASRTLRDGYTF
CDR3 DNA: TGTGCCAGCAGAACCCTCAGGGATGGCTACACCTTC

V gene: TRBV5-1
clone size: few
CDR3 length: 16
J gene: TRBJ2-3
D gene: .
CDR3 protein: CASSYASGTSTDTQYF
CDR3 DNA: TGCGCCAGCAGCTACGCATCCGGGACTAGCACAGATACGCAGTATTTT

V gene: TRBV10-3
clone size: few
CDR3 length: 14
J gene: TRBJ1-6
D gene: TRBD1
CDR3 protein: CAISLDRGGSPLHF
CDR3 DNA: TGTGCCATCAGTCTAGACAGGGGAGGCTCACCCCTCCACTTT

V gene: TRBV4-1
clone size: few
CDR3 length: 17
J gene: TRBJ2-1
D gene: TRBD2
CDR3 protein: CASSQGGSGGPYNEQFF
CDR3 DNA: TGCGCCAGCAGCCAAGGGGGAAGCGGGGGGCCCTACAATGAGCAGTTCTTC

V gene: TRBV6-2/TRBV6-3
clone size: many
CDR3 length: 13
J gene: TRBJ1-5
D gene: .
CDR3 protein: CASSHGVNQPQHF
CDR3 DNA: TGTGCCAGCAGTCACGGGGTCAATCAGCCCCAGCATTTT

V gene: TRBV12-3/TRBV12-4
clone size: .
CDR3 length: 14
J gene: TRBJ1-5
D gene: .
CDR3 protein: CASSLPDTNQPQHF
CDR3 DNA: TGTGCCAGCAGCCTACCGGACACTAATCAGCCCCAGCATTTT

V gene: TRBV29-1
clone size: .
CDR3 length: 13
J gene: TRBJ1-2
D gene: .
CDR3 protein: CSVGQAINYGYTF
CDR3 DNA: TGCAGCGTTGGCCAGGCTATAAACTATGGCTACACCTTC

V gene: TRBV28
clone size: .
CDR3 length: 12
J gene: TRBJ2-1
D gene: .
CDR3 protein: CASSLETSEQFF
CDR3 DNA: TGTGCCAGCAGTTTGGAAACGAGTGAGCAGTTCTTC

V gene: TRBV4-2
clone size: .
CDR3 length: 14
J gene: TRBJ2-7
D gene: TRBD2
CDR3 protein: CASSQRGGRWEQYF
CDR3 DNA: TGTGCCAGCAGCCAACGGGGGGGCCGGTGGGAGCAGTACTTC

V gene: TRBV15
clone size: .
CDR3 length: 16
J gene: TRBJ1-2
D gene: .
CDR3 protein: CATSPRTGPANYGYTF
CDR3 DNA: TGTGCCACCAGCCCCAGAACAGGCCCCGCTAACTATGGCTACACCTTC

V gene: TRBV11-2
clone size: .
CDR3 length: 17
J gene: TRBJ2-3
D gene: TRBD1
CDR3 protein: CASSHRGTGFLTDTQYF
CDR3 DNA: TGTGCCAGCAGCCATAGGGGGACAGGGTTTCTCACAGATACGCAGTATTTT

V gene: TRBV5-1
clone size: few
CDR3 length: 15
J gene: TRBJ2-2
D gene: .
CDR3 protein: CASSLRWGSTGELFF
CDR3 DNA: TGCGCCAGCAGCTTGAGGTGGGGCTCAACCGGGGAGCTGTTTTTT

V gene: TRBV12-3/TRBV12-4
clone size: .
CDR3 length: 13
J gene: TRBJ1-2
D gene: .
CDR3 protein: CASSFGEGMRYTF
CDR3 DNA: TGTGCCAGCAGTTTCGGAGAAGGCATGCGCTACACCTTC

V gene: TRBV28
clone size: .
CDR3 length: 14
J gene: TRBJ1-5
D gene: .
CDR3 protein: CASSLRQGPQPQHF
CDR3 DNA: TGTGCCAGCAGTTTACGCCAGGGTCCCCAGCCCCAGCATTTT

V gene: TRBV28
clone size: .
CDR3 length: 13
J gene: TRBJ2-3
D gene: TRBD2
CDR3 protein: CASASGGADTQYF
CDR3 DNA: TGTGCCAGCGCTAGCGGGGGTGCAGATACGCAGTATTTT

V gene: TRBV28
clone size: .
CDR3 length: 16
J gene: TRBJ2-3
D gene: TRBD1
CDR3 protein: CASSQRTGTQPDTQYF
CDR3 DNA: TGTGCCAGCAGCCAGAGGACAGGGACGCAGCCAGATACGCAGTATTTT

V gene: TRBV27
clone size: few
CDR3 length: 14
J gene: TRBJ2-7
D gene: TRBD1
CDR3 protein: CASSLRQGSYEQYF
CDR3 DNA: TGTGCCAGCAGCTTACGACAGGGATCCTACGAGCAGTACTTC

V gene: TRBV7-2
clone size: .
CDR3 length: 15
J gene: TRBJ1-2
D gene: .
CDR3 protein: CASSPTPGFNYGYTF
CDR3 DNA: TGTGCCAGCAGCCCGACCCCGGGTTTTAACTATGGCTACACCTTC

V gene: TRBV24-1
clone size: .
CDR3 length: 18
J gene: TRBJ1-5
D gene: .
CDR3 protein: CATSPPWDRQYSNQPQHF
CDR3 DNA: TGTGCCACCAGCCCACCCTGGGACCGACAATATAGCAATCAGCCCCAGCATTTT

V gene: TRBV24-1
clone size: few
CDR3 length: 15
J gene: TRBJ1-2
D gene: .
CDR3 protein: CATSEYTGTGYGYTF
CDR3 DNA: TGTGCCACCAGTGAGTACACCGGGACTGGATATGGCTACACCTTC

V gene: TRBV4-3
clone size: few
CDR3 length: 16
J gene: TRBJ1-3
D gene: .
CDR3 protein: CASSQAPGWAGNTIYF
CDR3 DNA: TGCGCCAGCAGCCAGGCCCCAGGGTGGGCTGGAAACACCATATATTTT

V gene: TRBV24-1
clone size: many
CDR3 length: 11
J gene: TRBJ1-1
D gene: .
CDR3 protein: CALRGGTEAFF
CDR3 DNA: TGTGCTTTACGAGGGGGCACTGAAGCTTTCTTT

V gene: TRBV11-2
clone size: many
CDR3 length: 12
J gene: TRBJ2-3
D gene: .
CDR3 protein: CASRDRTDTQYF
CDR3 DNA: TGTGCCAGCAGAGACCGAACAGATACGCAGTATTTT